The T cell receptor beta chain described here comes from a study of blood T cell repertoires in COVID-19. Study at large: Researchers got acute and convalescent COVID-19 samples from the United States, Italy and Spain.

Original methodology: Amplified reference gene primers provided the basis for estimating nucleated cell counts. Measured with immunoSEQ multiplex PCR; TCRdb has only the in-frame clones, and not every one. V and J calls and clone size are those listed in that table; D and trimming were worked out from the DNA. The table includes around 150,000 clones, about 91% detected once. Trimming cost V 3 bases and J 6 bases, with 15 bases left between them. Germline CDR1 LNHDA, CDR2 SQIVND (reference sequence). This CDR3 is built from 15 residues. This clonotype was sampled from a woman aged 60 to 75 who had recovered from COVID-19. The V gene is TRBV19, the J gene TRBJ1-3; D is unresolved. The specimen was peripheral blood. The DNA for the CDR3 is TGTGCCAGTAGTATCCAGGATGCCCTGGAAAACACCATATATTTT. Amino acids: CASSIQDALENTIYF. The whole variable domain, remainder taken from reference TRBV19 and TRBJ1-3, is DGGITQSPKYLFRKEGQNVTLSCEQNLNHDAMYWYRQDPGQGLRLIYYSQIVNDFQKGDIAEGYSVSREKKESFPLTVTSAQKNPTAFYLCASSIQDALENTIYFGEGSWLTVV.